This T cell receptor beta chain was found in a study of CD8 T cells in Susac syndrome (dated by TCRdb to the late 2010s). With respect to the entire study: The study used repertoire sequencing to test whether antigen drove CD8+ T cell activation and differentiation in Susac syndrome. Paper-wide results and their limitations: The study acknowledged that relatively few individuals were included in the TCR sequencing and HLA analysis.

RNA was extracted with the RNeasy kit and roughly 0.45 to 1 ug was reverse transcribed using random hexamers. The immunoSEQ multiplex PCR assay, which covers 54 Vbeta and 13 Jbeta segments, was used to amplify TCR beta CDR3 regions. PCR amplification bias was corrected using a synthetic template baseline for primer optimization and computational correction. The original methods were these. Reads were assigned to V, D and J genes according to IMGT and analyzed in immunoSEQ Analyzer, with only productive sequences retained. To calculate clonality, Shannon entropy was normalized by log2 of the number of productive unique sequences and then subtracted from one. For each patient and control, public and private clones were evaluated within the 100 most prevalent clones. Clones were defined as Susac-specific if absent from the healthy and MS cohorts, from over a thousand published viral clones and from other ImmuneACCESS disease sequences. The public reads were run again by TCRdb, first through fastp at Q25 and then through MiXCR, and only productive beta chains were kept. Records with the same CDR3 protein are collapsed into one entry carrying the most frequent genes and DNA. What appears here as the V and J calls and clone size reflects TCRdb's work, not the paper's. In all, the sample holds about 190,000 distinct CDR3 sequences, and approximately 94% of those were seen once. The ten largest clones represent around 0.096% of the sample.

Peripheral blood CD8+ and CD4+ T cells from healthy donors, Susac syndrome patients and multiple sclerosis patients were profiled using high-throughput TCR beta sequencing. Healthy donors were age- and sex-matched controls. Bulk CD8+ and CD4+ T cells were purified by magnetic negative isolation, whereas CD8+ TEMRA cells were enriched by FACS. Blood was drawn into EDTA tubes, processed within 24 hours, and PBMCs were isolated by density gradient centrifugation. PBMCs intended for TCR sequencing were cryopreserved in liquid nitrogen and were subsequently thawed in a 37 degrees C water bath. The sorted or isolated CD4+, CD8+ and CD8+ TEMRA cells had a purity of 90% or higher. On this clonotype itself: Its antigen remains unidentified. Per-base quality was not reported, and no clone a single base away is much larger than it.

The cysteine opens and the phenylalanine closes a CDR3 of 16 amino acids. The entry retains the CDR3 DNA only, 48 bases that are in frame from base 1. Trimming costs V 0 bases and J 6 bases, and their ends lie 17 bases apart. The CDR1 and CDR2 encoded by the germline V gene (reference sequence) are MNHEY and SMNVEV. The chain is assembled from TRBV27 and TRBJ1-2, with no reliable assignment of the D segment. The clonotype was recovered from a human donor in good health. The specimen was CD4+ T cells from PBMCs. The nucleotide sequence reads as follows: TGTGCCAGCAGTTTATCAGCCGATTTGAGGGCCAATGGCTACACCTTC. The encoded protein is CASSLSADLRANGYTF.